One sample yielded the 9 T cell receptor beta chains listed below, sequenced in a study of T cell clonality in common variable immunodeficiency (dated by TCRdb to 2014 to 2015). Receptors were amplified or captured by the immunoSEQ multiplex PCR assay. TCRdb holds this immuneACCESS table with in-frame rearrangements only. Some clones are missing; in checked studies, unresolved V genes explain under half, and the rest has no known cause. The sample records around 52,000 clones, none occurring a single time. Approximately 5.4% of the sample is taken by the ten largest. Source material: peripheral blood mononuclear cells. These receptors were obtained from a person aged 18 to 70 in good health.

This clone was seen a few times. This sequence may be a read error, since a much larger clone differs from it by one base. The read comes to an end 3 residues before the CDR3 does, leaving the germline J gene to fill in the end. This rearrangement joins TRBV5-1 to TRBJ2-5; 8 nucleotides line up with TRBD2. The CDR3 covers 15 residues. The germline CDR1 and CDR2 sequences are SGHRS and YFSETQ. The CDR3 loop reads CANSLAGASGETQYF. CDR3 DNA (partial): TGCGCCAACAGCTTGGCAGGGGCTAGCGGGGAGACC. The whole variable domain, filled in from reference TRBV5-1 and TRBJ2-5, reads KAGVTQTPRYLIKTRGQQVTLSCSPISGHRSVSWYQQTPGQGLQFLFEYFSETQRNKGNFPGRFSGRQFSNSRSEMNVSTLELGDSALYLCANSLAGASGETQYFGPGTRLLVL.

This clone was recorded at least ten times. The sequenced fragment ends 3 residues before the CDR3 boundary, so the rest is inferred from the germline J gene. The V gene is TRBV20-1, the J gene TRBJ2-1, with TRBD2 matching over 15 bases. V trimming: 6 bases; J trimming: 0 bases; junction bases outside the gene matches: 9. Germline-derived CDR1 and CDR2 are DFQATT and SNEGSKA (reference sequence). CDR3 length equals 18 residues. The CDR3 here is CSAKGLAGGPRSYNEQFF. The sequenced CDR3 bases are TGCAGTGCCAAAGGACTAGCGGGAGGGCCTCGCTCCTACAATGAG.

This clone has a handful of counts. The read terminates 3 residues before the CDR3 end, so the remaining end is supplied by the germline J gene. This chain joins TRBV6-4 and TRBJ2-1; D perhaps matches TRBD2 (5 bases). V dropped 3 bases and J dropped 9 bases, with 9 bases sitting between them. The CDR3 has 12 residues. Germline CDR1 is MRHNA and CDR2 is SNTAGT. CDR3 DNA, as far as it was read: TGTGCCAGCAGTGAGAGGGTCGGTGAG. Protein product: CASSERVGE. The CDR3 as a whole reads CASSERVGEQFF.

This clone was seen at least ten times. The read ends 3 residues early relative to the CDR3; the germline J gene fills the gap. The chain uses TRBV20-1 and TRBJ1-3; 10 nucleotides line up with TRBD1. From germline, CDR1 is DFQATT and CDR2 SNEGSKA (reference sequence). The J segment lost 2 bases and the V segment lost 3 bases, leaving 10 bases of the junction unmatched. The CDR3 sequence is 17 residues long. Incomplete CDR3 DNA: TGCAGTGCTAGGGAAATCACCGGGACAGGGGCTGGAAACACC. Protein sequence: CSAREITGTGAGNT. The complete CDR3 protein is CSAREITGTGAGNTIYF.

The sample holds many counts of this clone. The sequenced fragment ends 3 residues before the CDR3 boundary, so the rest is inferred from the germline J gene. V usage is TRBV6-2 or TRBV6-3 and J usage is TRBJ2-5; possible D gene TRBD1, 6 bases. Germline CDR1 MNHEY, CDR2 SVGEGT. This CDR3 has 15 amino acids. V lost 2 bases and J 5 bases, leaving 15 bases between the germline ends. CDR3 bases read: TGTGCCAGCAGTTACCTAACAGGGTGGGACGAGACC. Translation: CASSYLTGWDET. The entire CDR3 protein is CASSYLTGWDETQYF.

This clone was seen ten or more times. The DNA ends 3 residues before the CDR3 does, and the rest of the CDR3 is filled in from the germline J gene. V gene TRBV5-1 combines with J gene TRBJ2-1; 10 bases map to TRBD2. The ends lost 6 bases at V and 1 base at J; junction bases unmatched: 7. CDR1 is SGHRS, CDR2 YFSETQ, per germline. This CDR3 region has 16 residues. CDR3 DNA, as far as it was read: TGCGCCAGCACCCCACTAGCGGGGAATTCCTACAATGAG. It specifies CASTPLAGNSYNE. The CDR3 as a whole reads CASTPLAGNSYNEQFF.

At least ten counts were recorded for this clone. The observed sequence ends 3 residues before the CDR3 terminus, with the missing tail filled in from the germline J gene. The genes are TRBV30 and TRBJ2-1, with 12 bases aligning to TRBD2. V dropped 3 bases and J dropped 5; count of bases not matched to a gene: 8. The CDR3 length is 16 residues. Germline V lookup: CDR1 GTSNPN, CDR2 SVGIG (reference sequence). The CDR3 DNA, read in part, is TGTGCCTGGAGGACTAGCGGGAGCGGCTGGAACAATGAG. Protein product: CAWRTSGSGWNNE. The entire CDR3 reads CAWRTSGSGWNNEQFF.

For this clone: The read falls 3 residues short of the CDR3 end, and the missing part is taken from the germline J gene. This chain joins TRBV2 and TRBJ1-1; D perhaps matches TRBD1 (6 bases). The CDR3 length is 15 residues. Germline V gene data show CDR1 as SNHLY and CDR2 as FYNNEI. The V and J ends lost 1 base and 5 bases respectively, with 14 bases between them. The CDR3 loop is CASSEGAGATTEAFF. The DNA read from the CDR3 is TGTGCCAGCAGTGAAGGGGCAGGGGCTACAACTGAA.

In its sample, this clone was seen many times. CDR3 residues: CASSFGTSGNYEQYF. CDR3 bases read: TGTGCCAGCAGCTTCGGGACTAGCGGAAACTACGAG. The chain is built from TRBV7-2 and TRBJ2-7; 11 bases map to TRBD2. The sequence runs out 3 residues before the end of the CDR3; the remainder is reconstructed from the germline J gene. The CDR3 runs 15 residues. V was pared by 3 bases and J by 3 bases, with 4 bases of the junction left unmatched. Germline V gene lookup returns CDR1 SGHTA and CDR2 FQGNSA.